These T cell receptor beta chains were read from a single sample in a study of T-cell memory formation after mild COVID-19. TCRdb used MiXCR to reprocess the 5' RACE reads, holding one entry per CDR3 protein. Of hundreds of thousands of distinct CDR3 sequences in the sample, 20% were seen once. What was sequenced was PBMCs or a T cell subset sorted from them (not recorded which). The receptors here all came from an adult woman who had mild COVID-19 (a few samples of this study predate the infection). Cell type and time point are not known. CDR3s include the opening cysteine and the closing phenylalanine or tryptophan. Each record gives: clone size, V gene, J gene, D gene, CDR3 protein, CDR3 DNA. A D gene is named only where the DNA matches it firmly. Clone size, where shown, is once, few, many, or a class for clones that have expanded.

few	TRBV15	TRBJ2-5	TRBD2	CATKVSGGQETQYF	TGTGCCACCAAAGTTAGCGGGGGCCAAGAGACCCAGTACTTC
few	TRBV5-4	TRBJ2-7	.	CASSVGADYEQYF	TGTGCCAGCAGCGTAGGGGCAGACTACGAGCAGTACTTC
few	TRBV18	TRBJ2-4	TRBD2	CASSPFGTSAQNIQYF	TGTGCCAGCTCACCCTTCGGGACTAGCGCCCAAAACATTCAGTACTTC
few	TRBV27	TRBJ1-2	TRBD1	CASSLLRGKRHGYTF	TGTGCCAGCAGTTTACTCAGGGGGAAGCGGCATGGCTACACCTTC
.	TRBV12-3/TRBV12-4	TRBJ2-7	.	CASSFVAAYEQYF	TGTGCCAGCAGTTTCGTAGCGGCATACGAGCAGTACTTC
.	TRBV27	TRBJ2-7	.	CASSFSPIYEQYF	TGTGCCAGCAGTTTCTCACCGATCTACGAGCAGTACTTC
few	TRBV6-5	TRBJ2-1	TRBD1	CASSSRGQWADEQFF	TGTGCCAGCAGCAGCAGGGGGCAATGGGCAGATGAGCAGTTCTTC
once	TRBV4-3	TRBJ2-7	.	CASSQENQGSHEQYF	TGCGCCAGCAGCCAAGAAAATCAGGGAAGCCACGAGCAGTACTTC
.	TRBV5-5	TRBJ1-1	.	CASSPGQTIANTEAFF	TGTGCCAGCAGCCCGGGACAAACGATTGCGAACACTGAAGCTTTCTTT
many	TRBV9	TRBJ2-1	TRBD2	CASSPTSGSSYNEQFF	TGCGCCAGCAGCCCCACTAGCGGGAGCTCCTACAATGAGCAGTTCTTC
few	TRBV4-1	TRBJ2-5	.	CASSQAQRETQYF	TGCGCCAGCAGCCAAGCCCAGAGAGAGACCCAGTACTTC
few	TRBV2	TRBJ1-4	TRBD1	CASKVTRGTTGILGKLFF	TGTGCCAGCAAGGTAACCCGGGGAACGACAGGGATTCTCGGAAAACTGTTTTTT
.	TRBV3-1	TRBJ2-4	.	CASSQVVHAKNIQYF	TGTGCCAGCAGCCAAGTGGTCCATGCCAAAAACATTCAGTACTTC
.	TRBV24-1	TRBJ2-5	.	CATSDPSPRDQETQYF	TGTGCCACCAGTGATCCCTCTCCCAGAGATCAAGAGACCCAGTACTTC
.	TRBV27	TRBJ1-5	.	CASSPYPPHRVSNQPQHF	TGTGCCAGCAGTCCCTATCCCCCCCACAGGGTGAGCAATCAGCCCCAGCATTTT
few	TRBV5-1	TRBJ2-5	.	CASSLPVGLETQYF	TGCGCCAGCAGCTTACCTGTGGGCCTAGAGACCCAGTACTTC
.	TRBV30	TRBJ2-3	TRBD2	CAWSLLAGKDTQYF	TGTGCCTGGAGTCTCCTAGCGGGAAAAGATACGCAGTATTTT
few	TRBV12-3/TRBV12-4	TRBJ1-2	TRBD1	CASSFRGMGYTF	TGTGCCAGCAGTTTCAGGGGGATGGGCTACACCTTC
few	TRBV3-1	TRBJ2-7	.	CASSQRQGKEEQYF	TGTGCCAGCAGCCAACGTCAGGGGAAAGAAGAGCAGTACTTC
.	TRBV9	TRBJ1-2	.	CASSSGEGYTF	TGTGCCAGCAGCTCAGGGGAAGGCTACACCTTC
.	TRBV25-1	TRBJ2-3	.	CASSVGGLTDTQYF	TGTGCCAGCAGTGTTGGAGGCCTCACAGATACGCAGTATTTT
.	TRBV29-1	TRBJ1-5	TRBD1	CSVTGLGGNQPQHF	TGCAGCGTGACAGGGCTTGGTGGCAATCAGCCCCAGCATTTT
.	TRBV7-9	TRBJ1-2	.	CASSPTDSFYGYTF	TGTGCCAGCAGCCCGACGGACAGCTTCTATGGCTACACCTTC
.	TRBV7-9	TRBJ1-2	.	CASSLVRAGYTF	TGTGCCAGCAGCTTAGTTCGAGCCGGCTACACCTTC
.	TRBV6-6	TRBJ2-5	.	CASSYSTSETQYF	TGTGCCAGCAGTTATAGCACGAGTGAGACCCAGTACTTC
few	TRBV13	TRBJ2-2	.	CASSLVGGTGTGELFF	TGTGCCAGCAGCTTAGTTGGGGGAACGGGCACCGGGGAGCTGTTTTTT
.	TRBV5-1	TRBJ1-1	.	CASSLAGRAAFF	TGCGCCAGCAGCTTGGCAGGGCGGGCTGCTTTCTTT
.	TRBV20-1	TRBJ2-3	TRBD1	CSASPVDRGGDTQYF	TGCAGTGCTAGCCCAGTGGACAGGGGAGGAGATACGCAGTATTTT
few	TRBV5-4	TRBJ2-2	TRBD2	CASSFGGAGTGELFF	TGTGCCAGCAGCTTCGGGGGGGCCGGCACCGGGGAGCTGTTTTTT